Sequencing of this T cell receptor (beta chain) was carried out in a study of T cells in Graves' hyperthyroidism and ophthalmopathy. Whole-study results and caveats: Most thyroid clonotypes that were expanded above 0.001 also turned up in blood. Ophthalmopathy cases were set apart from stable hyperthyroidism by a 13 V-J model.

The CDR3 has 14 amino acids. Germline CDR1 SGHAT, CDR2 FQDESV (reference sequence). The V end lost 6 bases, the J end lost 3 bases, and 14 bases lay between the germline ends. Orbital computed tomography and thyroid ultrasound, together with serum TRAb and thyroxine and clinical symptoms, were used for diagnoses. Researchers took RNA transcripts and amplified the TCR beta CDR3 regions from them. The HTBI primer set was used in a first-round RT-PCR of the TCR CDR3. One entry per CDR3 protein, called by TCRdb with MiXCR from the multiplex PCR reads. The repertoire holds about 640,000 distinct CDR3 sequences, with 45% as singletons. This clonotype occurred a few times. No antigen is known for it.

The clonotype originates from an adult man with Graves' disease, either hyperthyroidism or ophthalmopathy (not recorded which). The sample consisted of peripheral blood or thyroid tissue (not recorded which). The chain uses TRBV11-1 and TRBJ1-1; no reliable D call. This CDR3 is CASRQRSPDTEAFF. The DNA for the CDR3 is TGTGCCAGCAGACAAAGAAGCCCTGACACTGAAGCTTTCTTT. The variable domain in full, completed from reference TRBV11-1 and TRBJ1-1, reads EAEVAQSPRYKITEKSQAVAFWCDPISGHATLYWYRQILGQGPELLVQFQDESVVDDSQLPKDRFSAERLKGVDSTLKIQPAELGDSAMYLCASRQRSPDTEAFFGQGTRLTVV.